This T cell receptor beta chain was captured in a study of PD-1 blockade in classical Hodgkin lymphoma. Findings of the study overall: Lower baseline TCR diversity marked trial partial responders and progressors. Nothing has yet pinned down what causes the repertoire differences, possibly disease activity or prior therapy.

The time point was: cycle 4 day 1 (C4D1), after more than 5 weeks of nivolumab. Exposure to brentuximab vedotin varied, and each patient had relapsed following autologous stem cell transplantation. Patients showed best responses of complete response, partial response or progressive disease. TCRdb's table, derived via immunoSEQ multiplex PCR, lists solely in-frame clones and lacks some. The repertoire holds approximately 39,000 clones, with 75% to 85% as singletons. Germline loops: CDR1 SQVTM, CDR2 ANQGSEA. V shed 4 bases, J shed 3 bases, and the junction held 8 bases outside the gene matches. The CDR3 is 15 residues long. Turning to this clone: Its cognate antigen is unknown.

The gene calls are TRBV29-1 and TRBJ2-7; 11 bases map to TRBD2. The source was peripheral blood mononuclear cells (PBMCs), collected before the fourth cycle of nivolumab. The TCR originated in a human donor with classical Hodgkin lymphoma. The CDR3 nucleotides read TGCAGCGTTGTCCTAGCGGGGGGCCGAATCTACGAGCAGTACTTC. It translates to CSVVLAGGRIYEQYF.